The next 8 T cell receptor beta chains were all read from a single sample in a study of T cells in Graves' hyperthyroidism and ophthalmopathy. RNA transcripts served as the template for amplifying TCR beta CDR3 regions. Primed by the HTBI set, a first-round RT-PCR was run on the TCR CDR3. TCRdb fed the multiplex PCR reads into MiXCR, producing one record per CDR3 protein. The sample has some 400,000 distinct CDR3 sequences; 11% to 15% are singletons. The sample was blood. These receptors came from a woman aged 55-70 years with Graves' hyperthyroidism.

This sequence joins TRBV5-5 and TRBJ1-4; D perhaps matches TRBD1 (6 bases). V lost 0 bases, J lost 8 bases, and 20 bases lay in between. Germline V lookup: CDR1 SGHKS, CDR2 YYEKEE (reference sequence). The CDR3 is made up of 17 amino acids. The CDR3 loop reads CASSLGTLGGPGEKLFF. The CDR3 coding sequence is TGTGCCAGCAGCTTGGGGACCCTGGGGGGCCCGGGGGAAAAACTGTTTTTT.

This clonotype has a handful of counts. This rearrangement joins TRBV10-3 to TRBJ1-2, with D possibly matching TRBD1 (5 bases). There are 14 residues in the CDR3. Trimming removed 2 bases at V and 8 bases at J, with 15 bases between. CDR1 is ENHRY, CDR2 SYGVKD, per germline. In DNA, the CDR3 is TGTGCCATCAGTGAGGGAGACAGCCCCGGCGGCTACACCTTC. Its translation: CAISEGDSPGGYTF.

This clonotype showed up just once. The chain combines TRBV7-9 with TRBJ2-7; the D is unclear. This CDR3 contains 12 residues. Between the trimmed V and J ends, which lost 1 base and 5 bases, there was a span of 6 bases. Germline V CDR1 and CDR2: SEHNR, FQNEAQ (reference sequence). The CDR3 sequence is CASSLVHNEQYF. The CDR3 bases are TGTGCCAGCAGCTTAGTACACAACGAGCAGTACTTC.

The table lists this clonotype with many counts. The V call is TRBV6-1, the J call TRBJ1-2, with 8 bases identical to TRBD1. V lost 5 bases to trimming and J lost 4 bases; unmatched junction nucleotides: 9. This CDR3 has 15 residues. CDR1 and CDR2 from the germline V gene are MNHNS and SASEGT. The CDR3 spells CASSSLPTGAYGYTF. The CDR3 bases are TGTGCCAGCAGTTCTCTACCGACAGGGGCCTATGGCTACACCTTC.

This clonotype has at least ten counts. V is TRBV2 and J is TRBJ1-4; D uncertain. The V end was cut by 2 bases, the J end by 8 bases, with 18 bases between. Germline V gives CDR1 SNHLY, CDR2 FYNNEI. The CDR3 spans 16 residues. Here the CDR3 DNA reads TGTGCCAGCAGTGAAACGGGAGATGGGCGTAGAGAAAAACTGTTTTTT. This sequence encodes CASSETGDGRREKLFF.

Concerning this clonotype itself: A much larger clone sits a single nucleotide away, making a read error possible. The rearrangement links TRBV20-1 to TRBJ2-7, with TRBD2 identical over 13 bases. Germline loops: CDR1 DFQATT, CDR2 SNEGSKA (reference sequence). Trimming at V came to 0 bases and at J to 7 bases, leaving 6 bases not matched to a gene. The CDR3 consists of 15 residues. CDR3 sequence (DNA): TGCAGTGCTAGAGATGGGACTAGCGGGATATATGAGCAGTACTTC. Protein sequence: CSARDGTSGIYEQYF.

This clonotype was found many times. The V and J genes are TRBV7-9 and TRBJ1-2; TRBD1 might be the D (5 bases). This CDR3 spans 15 amino acids. Germline V gene lookup returns CDR1 SEHNR and CDR2 FQNEAQ (reference sequence). The V and J ends lost 7 bases and 8 bases respectively, with 23 bases between them. The CDR3 spells CASIPPGGGSGGYTF. The CDR3 DNA reads as TGTGCCAGCATCCCCCCGGGGGGGGGATCGGGCGGCTACACCTTC.

This clonotype has at least ten counts. This chain links TRBV6-1 with TRBJ2-1; TRBD2 matches 8 bases. Germline V CDR1 and CDR2: MNHNS, SASEGT. V lost 6 bases to trimming and J lost 5 bases; unmatched junction nucleotides: 3. The CDR3 is 13 residues long. CDR3 sequence: CASRLAGNNEQFF. The DNA of the CDR3 is TGTGCCAGCAGGCTAGCGGGTAACAATGAGCAGTTCTTC.